The entry below gives a single TCR beta chain sequence along with its context. Its antigen is as yet unknown. This entry comes from a study of OX40 agonist ivuxolimab in advanced cancers. Background on the study: Patients' therapy was ivuxolimab, an antibody that acts as an agonist of OX40 (CD134). Recorded diagnoses for dose-escalation patients were hepatocellular carcinoma, melanoma, renal cell or head and neck cancer.

Produced via immunoSEQ multiplex PCR; TCRdb's table is partial and in-frame only. The data hold tens of thousands of clones, with 87% observed a single time. Whole-study findings and limits: Expanded clones were, on average, more numerous in CD8+ T cells than in CD4+. Partial responders receiving 0.1-3.0 mg/kg showed among the lowest clonal expansion.

The CDR3 runs 14 residues. From germline, CDR1 is SQVTM and CDR2 ANQGSEA. V was clipped by 3 bases and J by 2 bases, with 11 bases between them. The sample here was CD4+ or CD8+ T cells sorted from blood, taken in a trial of the OX40 agonist ivuxolimab. The source of this sequence is an adult with an advanced solid tumor such as melanoma, head and neck, liver or kidney cancer. The chain has TRBV29-1 and TRBJ2-1, with D possibly TRBD1 on 6 matching bases. The CDR3 bases are TGCAGCGTTGATGGGACACCAGCCTACAATGAGCAGTTCTTC. This sequence encodes CSVDGTPAYNEQFF.